This T cell receptor (beta chain) was identified during a study of shared clonotypes between healthy human individuals. The CDR3 covers 16 residues. Germline loops: CDR1 LGHNA, CDR2 YSLEER. V lost 0 bases to trimming and J lost 5 bases, with 16 bases between them. Here immunoSEQ multiplex PCR was the method, and the copy in TCRdb shows in-frame clones only, minus some. Of 300,000 to 400,000 clones listed, approximately 79% were seen once; the top ten hold about 9.4%. Sequenced: memory CD4+ T cells sorted from blood. The subset was: CD45RA-negative fraction. The source is a man in his thirties or forties in good health. V is TRBV4-3 and J is TRBJ2-5; D possibly matches TRBD1 or TRBD2 (5 bases each). CDR3 residues: CASSQEGGRAWETQYF. The CDR3 DNA is TGCGCCAGCAGCCAAGAAGGAGGCAGGGCTTGGGAGACCCAGTACTTC.